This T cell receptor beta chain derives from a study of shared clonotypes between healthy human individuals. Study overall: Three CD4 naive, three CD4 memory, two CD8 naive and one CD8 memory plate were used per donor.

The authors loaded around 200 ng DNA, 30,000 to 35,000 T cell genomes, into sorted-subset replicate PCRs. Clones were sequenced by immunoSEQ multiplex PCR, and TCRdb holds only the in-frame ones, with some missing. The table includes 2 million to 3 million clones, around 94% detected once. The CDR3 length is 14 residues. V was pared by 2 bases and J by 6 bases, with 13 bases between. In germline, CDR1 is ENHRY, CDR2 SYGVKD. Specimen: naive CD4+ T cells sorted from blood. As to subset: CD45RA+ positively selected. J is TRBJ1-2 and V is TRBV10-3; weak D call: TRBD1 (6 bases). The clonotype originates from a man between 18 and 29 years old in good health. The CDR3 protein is CAISEGQGPNGYTF. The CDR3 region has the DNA TGTGCCATCAGTGAGGGGCAGGGGCCCAATGGCTACACCTTC.